This section outlines one T cell receptor (beta chain) sequence together with its context. Its antigen is still unknown. The CDR3 has 15 amino acids. Germline V CDR1 and CDR2: SGHTA, FQGNSA. The V end was cut by 5 bases, the J end by 5 bases, with 15 bases between. This sample stems from a study of STAT5B mutations in CD4+ large granular lymphocyte leukemia. Profiling relied on immunoSEQ multiplex PCR, and the TCRdb table lists in-frame clones only, not all of them. This sample has 45,000 to 55,000 clones, with approximately 70% found just once. Broader study findings: Top patient clones used TRBV06 genes more often: 8/27 versus 2/35 in controls. Patient CD4-sorted repertoires stayed more clonal than healthy ones after leukemic-clone removal.

Sequences were obtained from CD4+ T cells from blood buffy coats. This sequence was found in a human donor in good health. The gene calls are TRBV7-2 and TRBJ1-4; D is perhaps TRBD1 (5 bases). The CDR3 DNA is TGTGCCAGCAGCCGGGGACGGGTGGGGAATGAAAAACTGTTTTTT. This gives the protein CASSRGRVGNEKLFF.